This TCR beta chain is drawn from a study of T cell responses to AZD1222 COVID-19 vaccine. Overall study findings and caveats: Females made up more of the donors, who were largely white British, and clonal diversity may have come out too low.

V was clipped by 4 bases and J by 0 bases, with 12 bases between them. This CDR3 has 15 amino acids. Germline V gene lookup returns CDR1 SGHNT and CDR2 YENEEA. TCRdb's table, derived via immunoSEQ multiplex PCR, lists solely in-frame clones and lacks some. The profile shows about 200,000 clones, more than 90% of them singletons. Worth noting for this clone: Its specificity is not known.

The gene calls are TRBV11-3 and TRBJ1-1, with D uncertain. This material consisted of peripheral blood, taken 28 days after the second dose of the MenACWY control vaccine. The origin of this receptor is an adult who received the MenACWY meningococcal vaccine as a control. In DNA, the CDR3 is TGTGCCAGCAGCTCCCACGGGGTTTTGAACACTGAAGCTTTCTTT. Translating gives CASSSHGVLNTEAFF.